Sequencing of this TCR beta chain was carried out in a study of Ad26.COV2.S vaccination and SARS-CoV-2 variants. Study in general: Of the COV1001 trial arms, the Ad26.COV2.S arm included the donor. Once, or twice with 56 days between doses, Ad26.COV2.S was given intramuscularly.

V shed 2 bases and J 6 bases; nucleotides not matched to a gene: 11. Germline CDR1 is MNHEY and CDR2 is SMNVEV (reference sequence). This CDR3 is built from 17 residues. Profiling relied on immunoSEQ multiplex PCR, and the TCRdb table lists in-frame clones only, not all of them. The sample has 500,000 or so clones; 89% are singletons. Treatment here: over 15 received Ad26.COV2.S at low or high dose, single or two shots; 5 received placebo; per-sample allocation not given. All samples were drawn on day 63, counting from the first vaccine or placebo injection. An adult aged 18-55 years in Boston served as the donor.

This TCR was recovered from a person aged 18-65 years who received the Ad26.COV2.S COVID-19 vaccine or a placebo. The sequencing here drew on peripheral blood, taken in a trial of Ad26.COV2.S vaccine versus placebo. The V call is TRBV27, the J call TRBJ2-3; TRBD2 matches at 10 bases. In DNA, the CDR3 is TGTGCCAGCAGTTTAAGTCTTGGCCTAGCGGGAGTTGATACGCAGTATTTT. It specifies CASSLSLGLAGVDTQYF.